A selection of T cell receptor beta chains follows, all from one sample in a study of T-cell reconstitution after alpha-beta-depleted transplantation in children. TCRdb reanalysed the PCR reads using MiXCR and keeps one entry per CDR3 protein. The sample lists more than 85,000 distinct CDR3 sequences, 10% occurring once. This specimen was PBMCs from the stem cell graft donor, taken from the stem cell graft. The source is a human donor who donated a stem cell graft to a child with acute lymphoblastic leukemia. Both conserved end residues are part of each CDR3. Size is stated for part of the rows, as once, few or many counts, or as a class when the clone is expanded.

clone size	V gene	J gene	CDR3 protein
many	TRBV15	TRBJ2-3	CATSRDGVAMETDTQYF
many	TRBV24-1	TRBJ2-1	CATSSKAGSYNEQFF
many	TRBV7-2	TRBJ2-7	CASSLRDLSYEQYF
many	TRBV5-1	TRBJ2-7	CASSLGTGYEQYF
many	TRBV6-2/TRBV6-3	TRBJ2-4	CASSYHSEGWVKNIQYF
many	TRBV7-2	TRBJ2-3	CASSLTGSSTDTQYF
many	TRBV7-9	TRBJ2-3	CASSHLTDTQYF
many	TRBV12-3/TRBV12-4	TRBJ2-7	CASSFGGVEQYF
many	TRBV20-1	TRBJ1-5	CSARDLGGYSNQPQHF
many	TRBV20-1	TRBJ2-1	CSYRGHYNEQFF
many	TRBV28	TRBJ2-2	CASSSTGGGELFF
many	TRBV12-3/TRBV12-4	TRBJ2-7	CASSRSLAGGLRYF
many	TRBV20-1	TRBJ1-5	CSAGSQVGQPQHF
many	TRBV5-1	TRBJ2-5	CASSPGQGQGAFQTQYF
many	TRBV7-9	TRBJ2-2	CASSPVKGYTGELFF
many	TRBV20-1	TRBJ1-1	CSAGQGATEAFF
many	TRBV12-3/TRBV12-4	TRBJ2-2	CASSLRGGLTGELFF
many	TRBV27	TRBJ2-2	CATRASRVTGELFF
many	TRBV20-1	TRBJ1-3	CSARGTGQAAGNTIYF
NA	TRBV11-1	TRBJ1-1	CASSAPELTEAFF
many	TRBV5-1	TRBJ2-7	CASSLAFDSYEQYF
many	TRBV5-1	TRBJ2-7	CASSWGGTGLEQYF
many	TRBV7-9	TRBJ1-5	CASSYSGDQPQHF
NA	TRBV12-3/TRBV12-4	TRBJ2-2	CASSRLAGGSSGELFF
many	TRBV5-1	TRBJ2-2	CASSRDSSGKHTGELFF
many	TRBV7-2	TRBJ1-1	CASSLARDRGRMAFF
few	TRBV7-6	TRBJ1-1	CASSSWTGRDTEAFF
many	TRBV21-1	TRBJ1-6	CASSNDRGQVDSPLHF
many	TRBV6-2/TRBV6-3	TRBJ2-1	CASYSFKEGSGYNEQFF
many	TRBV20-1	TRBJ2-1	CSAKMNSGGSYYSYNEQFF
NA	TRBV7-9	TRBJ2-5	CASSYRKGVQETQYF
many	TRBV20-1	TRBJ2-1	CSARDGQGGYNEQFF
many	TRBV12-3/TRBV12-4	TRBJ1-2	CATKIARVNYGYTF
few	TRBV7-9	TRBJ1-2	CASSLGYNYGYTF
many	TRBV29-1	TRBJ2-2	CSGSRDHTGELFF
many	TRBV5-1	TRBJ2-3	CASSSGTSLADTQYF
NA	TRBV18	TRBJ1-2	CASSQTGSDGYTF
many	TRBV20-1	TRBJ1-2	CSAGRGYTF
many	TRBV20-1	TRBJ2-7	CSASPGTSGRAYEQYF
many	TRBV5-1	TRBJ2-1	CASSLFGTRMNNEQFF
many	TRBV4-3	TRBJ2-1	CASRGSRGNNEQFF
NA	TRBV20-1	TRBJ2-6	CSAIREASGANGLTF
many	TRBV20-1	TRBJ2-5	CSTRTGEGKETQYF
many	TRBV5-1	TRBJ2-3	CASSAGDSSTDTQYF
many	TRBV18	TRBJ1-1	CASSPLAQANTEAFF
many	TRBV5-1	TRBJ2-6	CASSYLDRFSSGANVLTF
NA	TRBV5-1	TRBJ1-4	CASSLYGTVSNEKLFF
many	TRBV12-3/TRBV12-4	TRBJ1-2	CASSFGRGGYGYTF
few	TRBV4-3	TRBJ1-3	CASSQESGNSGNTIYF
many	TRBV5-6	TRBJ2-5	CASSLEGVKTQYF